The 27 T cell receptor beta chains below come from one sample, sequenced in a study of CD8+CD57+ T cells in acquired aplastic anemia. Profiles of TCR beta VDJ and CDR3 were generated from a genomic DNA template. From the reads, TCRdb called clonotypes with MiXCR, one entry per CDR3 protein. The sample holds roughly 420,000 distinct CDR3 sequences, 55% to 75% seen once. The material sequenced was sorted CD4+, CD8+, or CD8+CD57+ T cells (not recorded which) from PBMCs. All receptors come from a human donor in good health, serving as a control.

This clonotype was detected only once. The genes are TRBV5-1 and TRBJ1-1, with D maybe TRBD1 (5 bases). V was clipped by 1 base and J by 2 bases, with 9 bases between them. The CDR3 loop spans 14 amino acids. Germline values: CDR1 SGHRS, CDR2 YFSETQ. For the CDR3, the DNA is TGCGCCAGCAGCTTGTCGCAGGGAAACACTGAAGCTTTCTTT. Encoded protein: CASSLSQGNTEAFF. Variable domain in full (rest from reference TRBV5-1 and TRBJ1-1): KAGVTQTPRYLIKTRGQQVTLSCSPISGHRSVSWYQQTPGQGLQFLFEYFSETQRNKGNFPGRFSGRQFSNSRSEMNVSTLELGDSALYLCASSLSQGNTEAFFGQGTRLTVV.

As regards this clonotype: Here the CDR3 omits its conserved ending phenylalanine or tryptophan, so a read error is the likely source. The rearrangement uses TRBV5-4 and TRBJ2-7; D is undetermined. There are 15 residues in the CDR3. Between the trimmed V and J ends, which lost 2 bases and 2 bases, there was a span of 14 bases. CDR1 is SGHNT and CDR2 is YYREEE in the germline V gene (reference sequence). CDR3 coding DNA: TGTGCCAGCAGCTTCGTTATCAACGTTGCCTACGAGCAGTACCTC. Translation gives CASSFVINVAYEQYL.

With respect to this clonotype: Being one base from a much bigger clone, this may be a read error. The chain combines TRBV10-3 with TRBJ1-5; maybe TRBD1 (5 bases). Germline V gene lookup returns CDR1 ENHRY and CDR2 SYGVKD. The V end lost 5 bases, the J end lost 4 bases, and 12 bases lay between the germline ends. The CDR3 contains 14 residues. The CDR3 reads CAISYSPGNQPQHF. The CDR3 DNA reads TGTGCCATCAGTTACTCGCCAGGGAATCAGCCCCAGCATTTT.

The chain recombines TRBV7-2 with TRBJ1-2, with D tentatively TRBD1 (5 bases). The germline V gene encodes CDR1 SGHTA and CDR2 FQGNSA. With 5 bases removed from V and 2 bases from J, the gap between germline ends came to 15 bases. This CDR3 comprises 15 residues. The CDR3 DNA sequence: TGTGCCAGCAGCCAAGCGGGACGGCAGAACTATGGCTACACCTTC. It yields the protein CASSQAGRQNYGYTF. Together with reference TRBV7-2 and TRBJ1-2, the CDR3 gives the full variable domain: GAGVSQSPSNKVTEKGKDVELRCDPISGHTALYWYRQSLGQGLEFLIYFQGNSAPDKSGLPSDRFSAERTGGSVSTLTIQRTQQEDSAVYLCASSQAGRQNYGYTFGSGTRLTVV.

CDR3 residues: CASSTRRRDRAGGYTF. CDR3 DNA sequence: TGTGCCAGCAGTACAAGACGCCGGGACAGGGCAGGTGGCTACACCTTC. The rearrangement links TRBV6-2 or TRBV6-3 to TRBJ1-2; 9 bases fit TRBD1. The CDR3 totals 16 residues. With V trimmed by 5 bases and J by 7 bases, 14 bases remained unmatched. The germline V gene encodes CDR1 MNHEY and CDR2 SVGEGT.

The gene calls are TRBV5-1 and TRBJ1-1; 10 bases match TRBD1. The J segment lost 1 base and the V segment lost 4 bases, leaving 16 bases of the junction unmatched. The CDR3 consists of 19 residues. CDR1 and CDR2 (germline): SGHRS, YFSETQ. CDR3: CASSTGKGQGYGSNTEAFF. In nucleotides, the CDR3 is TGCGCCAGCAGCACGGGGAAGGGACAGGGGTACGGTTCGAACACTGAAGCTTTCTTT.

The rearrangement uses TRBV5-8 and TRBJ2-5; D gene unclear. V was pared by 1 base and J by 5 bases, with 12 bases between. The CDR3 runs 14 residues. CDR1 is SGHTS, CDR2 YDEGEE, per germline. The CDR3: CASSLMGGLETQYF. The CDR3 DNA is TGTGCCAGCAGCTTGATGGGCGGTCTGGAGACCCAGTACTTC.

The V call is TRBV7-2, the J call TRBJ2-5; 11 positions agree with TRBD2. The CDR3 is made up of 17 amino acids. Germline CDR1 and CDR2: SGHTA and FQGNSA. J lost 2 bases, V lost 5 bases, and 10 bases had no gene match. CDR3 residues: CASSRYLAGGRQETQYF. In DNA form, the CDR3 reads TGTGCCAGCAGCCGATACTTAGCGGGAGGGCGGCAAGAGACCCAGTACTTC.

The chain combines TRBV24-1 with TRBJ2-1; D is unresolved. V lost 4 bases and J lost 9, with 12 bases in between. The germline CDR1 and CDR2 sequences are KGHDR and SFDVKD. The length of the CDR3 is 13 residues. CDR3 residues: CATSDSRAIEQFF. The CDR3 DNA reads TGTGCCACCAGTGACTCAAGGGCGATTGAGCAGTTCTTC.

With respect to this clonotype: A read error may produce the germline difference seen at one junction end. The rearrangement uses TRBV15 and TRBJ2-3; 9 bases fit TRBD2. CDR1 and CDR2 (germline): LNHNV, YYDKDF (reference sequence). The CDR3 contains 17 residues. The DNA of the CDR3 is TGTGCCAGCAGCGCGGGGACTCGCGGGGGGGCTGGCGATACGCAGTATTTT. This encodes CASSAGTRGGAGDTQYF. Together with reference TRBV15 and TRBJ2-3, the CDR3 gives the full variable domain: DAMVIQNPRYQVTQFGKPVTLSCSQTLNHNVMYWYQQKSSQAPKLLFHYYDKDFNNEADTPDNFQSRRPNTSFCFLDIRSPGLGDTAMYLCASSAGTRGGAGDTQYFGPGTRLTVL.

This clonotype was seen at least ten times. The V call is TRBV2, the J call TRBJ2-7; D not resolved. Germline lookup yields CDR1 SNHLY and CDR2 FYNNEI. This CDR3 spans 11 amino acids. V was trimmed by 3 bases and J by 4 bases, leaving 4 bases between them. The DNA for the CDR3 is TGTGCCAGCAGTGACCGATACGAGCAGTACTTC. Its translation is CASSDRYEQYF.

J is TRBJ2-1 and V is TRBV9; a weak D match, TRBD2 (5 bases). This CDR3 is built from 14 residues. Looked up from germline, CDR1 is SGDLS and CDR2 is YYNGEE. Trimming took off 5 bases at V and 8 bases at J, with 17 bases between the two ends. CDR3: CASSYAWEYDEQFF. In DNA form, the CDR3 reads TGTGCCAGCAGTTATGCTTGGGAGTACGATGAGCAGTTCTTC.

This clonotype was picked up many times. The CDR3: CATSRAGATEAFF. The CDR3 bases are TGTGCCACCAGCAGAGCGGGGGCCACTGAAGCTTTCTTT. This chain uses TRBV15 with TRBJ1-1; a possible D gene is TRBD1 (6 bases). CDR1 is LNHNV and CDR2 is YYDKDF in the germline V gene (reference sequence). The CDR3 covers 13 residues. Trimming cost V 1 base and J 4 bases, with 7 bases left between them.

This clonotype has a count of ten or more. The V gene is TRBV20-1, the J gene TRBJ2-1, with 9 nucleotides matching TRBD1. The ends lost 5 bases at V and 5 bases at J; junction bases unmatched: 10. This CDR3 is 15 amino acids long. Germline CDR1 is DFQATT and CDR2 is SNEGSKA (reference sequence). The CDR3 spells CSAGHPGQGHNEQFF. CDR3 in DNA: TGCAGTGCTGGCCACCCGGGACAGGGCCACAATGAGCAGTTCTTC.

This clonotype was observed at least ten times. The rearrangement joins TRBV6-6 to TRBJ2-3; 8 bases line up with TRBD1. The germline gives CDR1 MNHNY, CDR2 SVGAGI (reference sequence). The CDR3 contains 12 residues. V dropped 5 bases and J dropped 9; count of bases not matched to a gene: 4. The CDR3 loop is CASSDRDRTQYF. CDR3 nucleotide sequence: TGTGCCAGCAGTGATAGGGACAGGACGCAGTATTTT.

With regard to this clonotype: Possible read error: a much larger clone is one base away. This sequence joins TRBV19 and TRBJ1-2; TRBD1 is a possible D gene (5 bases). Between the trimmed V and J ends, which lost 9 bases and 4 bases, there was a span of 15 bases. Germline V gene lookup returns CDR1 LNHDA and CDR2 SQIVND (reference sequence). This CDR3 is built from 13 residues. CDR3 loop: CASPVRDFYGYTF. The CDR3 DNA follows: TGTGCCAGCCCGGTTAGGGACTTCTATGGCTACACCTTC.

The rearrangement links TRBV12-3 or TRBV12-4 to TRBJ1-1; 8 positions agree with TRBD1. The J segment lost 3 bases and the V segment lost 5 bases, leaving 11 bases of the junction unmatched. CDR3 size: 16 residues. The DNA for the CDR3 is TGTGCCAGCAGTCCCCCCACCGGGACAGGCTACACTGAAGCTTTCTTT. As protein: CASSPPTGTGYTEAFF.

This chain uses TRBV5-4 with TRBJ2-2, with 9 bases identical to TRBD1. Germline CDR1 SGHNT, CDR2 YYREEE (reference sequence). This CDR3 region has 17 residues. Unmatched junction bases numbered 11, after V lost 4 bases and J lost 4 bases. The chain's CDR3 is CASSRRLGTGPTGELFF. DNA of the CDR3: TGTGCCAGCAGCCGCAGGTTGGGGACAGGGCCCACCGGGGAGCTGTTTTTT.

The chain couples TRBV29-1 to TRBJ1-2; TRBD1 agrees at 8 bases. Germline CDR1 reads SQVTM; CDR2 reads ANQGSEA. V lost 4 bases, J lost 4 bases, and 5 bases stayed unmatched. This CDR3 spans 13 amino acids. As DNA, the CDR3 is TGCAGCGTTGCAGGGGGCACCATCTATGGCTACACCTTC. This sequence encodes CSVAGGTIYGYTF.

The rearrangement joins TRBV7-8 to TRBJ1-3; D gene ambiguous. The CDR3 spans 14 residues. Germline CDR1 and CDR2: SGHVS and FQNEAQ. Between the trimmed V and J ends, which lost 5 bases and 4 bases, there was a span of 12 bases. The CDR3 spells CASSRLAGGNTIYF. The CDR3 nucleotides are TGTGCCAGCAGCCGACTAGCGGGGGGAAACACCATATATTTT.

Notes on this clonotype: A read error may produce the germline difference seen at one junction end. The V gene is TRBV7-8, the J gene TRBJ1-5; no firm D call. Germline CDR1 SGHVS, CDR2 FQNEAQ. The CDR3 is 13 amino acids. The CDR3 DNA is TGTGCCAGCAGCTTAGATCAGCGTCAGCCCCAGCAGTTT. It yields the protein CASSLDQRQPQQF.

The table lists this clonotype with many counts. The V call is TRBV19, the J call TRBJ1-1; D gene uncertain. The CDR3 is made up of 14 amino acids. V lost 7 bases, J lost 7 bases, and 19 bases lay in between. Germline V gene lookup returns CDR1 LNHDA and CDR2 SQIVND (reference sequence). CDR3 sequence (DNA): TGTGCCAGTAACAAAATAGGACTTGCGAATGAAGCTTTCTTT. Encoded protein: CASNKIGLANEAFF.

The chain couples TRBV20-1 to TRBJ2-7; 12 nucleotides line up with TRBD2. This CDR3 has 13 amino acids. The V gene's germline CDR1 is DFQATT and CDR2 SNEGSKA (reference sequence). CDR3 in DNA: TGCAGCGCTCCTCTAGCGGGGGGGCGGGAGCAGTACTTC. Translating gives CSAPLAGGREQYF.

J is TRBJ1-1 and V is TRBV11-2, with D perhaps matching TRBD1 (6 bases). Germline values: CDR1 SGHAT, CDR2 FQNNGV. The CDR3 length is 23 residues. The germline V and J ends were trimmed by 0 bases and 3 bases, with 35 bases remaining between them. The CDR3 coding sequence is TGTGCCAGCAGCTTAGACGTATATAGTGCTAGAGATGCGGCCAGGGGAGGGGACACTGAAGCTTTCTTT. As protein: CASSLDVYSARDAARGGDTEAFF.

This clonotype was picked up a small number of times. The chain joins TRBV27 to TRBJ2-1, with 9 bases aligning to TRBD1. The CDR3 sequence is 18 residues long. The germline CDR1 and CDR2 sequences are MNHEY and SMNVEV (reference sequence). V lost 4 bases to trimming and J lost 6 bases; unmatched junction nucleotides: 16. CDR3 coding DNA: TGTGCCAGCAGTTCCGAGCGAGACAGGGGGGTTTTTCGCAATGAGCAGTTCTTC. It translates to CASSSERDRGVFRNEQFF.

As concerns this clonotype: A junction end diverges from the germline sequence, so it may reflect a read error. This sequence joins TRBV7-3 and TRBJ1-2; D uncertain. Looked up from germline, CDR1 is SGHTA and CDR2 is FQGTGA. This CDR3 has 14 residues. The CDR3 DNA reads as TGTGCCAGCAGCCTAAGTCTTGATGACTCCCGCTACTCCTTC. Amino acids: CASSLSLDDSRYSF.

The chain couples TRBV6-1 to TRBJ2-7; TRBD2 agrees at 13 bases. CDR1 MNHNS and CDR2 SASEGT come from the germline V gene. The V segment lost 5 bases and the J segment 2 bases; nucleotides outside the gene matches: 3. The CDR3 contains 15 residues. The CDR3 loop reads CASSLLAGGPYEQYF. For the CDR3, the DNA is TGTGCCAGCAGTCTACTAGCGGGGGGGCCCTACGAGCAGTACTTC.